This T cell receptor (beta chain) originates from a study of T cell responses to AZD1222 COVID-19 vaccine. Points from the study as a whole: At baseline, seropositivity was found in only a handful of AZD1222 recipients. Across the whole spike, CD4 TCRs peaked at regions 160-218 and 743-854. Reports say nearly half of spike-specific TCRs go after unmutated variant regions.

The repertoire was sequenced with immunoSEQ multiplex PCR; TCRdb's copy has only in-frame clones and lacks some. This table has about 48,000 clones, 65% to 90% appearing once. Worth noting for this clone: Its antigen is not identified.

In germline, CDR1 is KGHDR, CDR2 SFDVKD. V lost 3 bases, J lost 6 bases, and 14 bases stayed unmatched. The CDR3 totals 19 residues. The gene calls are TRBV24-1 and TRBJ2-1, with 12 positions matching TRBD2. The source is an adult who received the AZD1222 COVID-19 vaccine. The source material was peripheral blood, sampled 28 days after the second AZD1222 dose. CDR3 DNA: TGTGCCACCAGTGATACATCACTAGCGGGAGGAGGGGCCCCCAATGAGCAGTTCTTC. Protein: CATSDTSLAGGGAPNEQFF.